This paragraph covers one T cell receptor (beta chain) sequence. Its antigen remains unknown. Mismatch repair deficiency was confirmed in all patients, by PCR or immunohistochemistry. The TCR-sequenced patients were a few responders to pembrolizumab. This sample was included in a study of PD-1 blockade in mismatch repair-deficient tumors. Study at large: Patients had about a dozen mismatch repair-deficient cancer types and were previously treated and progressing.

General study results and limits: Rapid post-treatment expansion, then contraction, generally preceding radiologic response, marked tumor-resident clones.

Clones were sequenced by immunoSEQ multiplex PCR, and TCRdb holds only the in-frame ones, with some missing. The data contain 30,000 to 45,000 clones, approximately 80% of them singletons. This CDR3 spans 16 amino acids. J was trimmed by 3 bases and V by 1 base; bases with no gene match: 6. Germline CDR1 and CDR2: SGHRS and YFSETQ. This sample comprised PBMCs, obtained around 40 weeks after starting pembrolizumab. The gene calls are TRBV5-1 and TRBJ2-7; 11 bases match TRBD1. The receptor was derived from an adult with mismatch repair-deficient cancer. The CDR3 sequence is CASSLSGQGASYEQYF. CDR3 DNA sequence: TGCGCCAGCAGCTTGTCAGGACAGGGGGCAAGCTACGAGCAGTACTTC.